These 3 T cell receptor beta chains came from one sample sequenced in a study of T cell responses to AZD1222 COVID-19 vaccine. Sequencing used immunoSEQ multiplex PCR; TCRdb keeps in-frame clones, though not all of them. The sample lists approximately 100,000 clones; 80% to 90% were seen once. The sequences come from peripheral blood, collected on day 0 of AZD1222 vaccination. Receptors were obtained from an adult in good health.

The genes are TRBV24-1 and TRBJ1-1; no firm D call. Trimming cost V 7 bases and J 1 base, with 9 bases left between them. The CDR3 spans 13 residues. The germline V gene encodes CDR1 KGHDR and CDR2 SFDVKD. CDR3 DNA: TGTGCCACCAGAGGCCCGTCGAACACTGAAGCTTTCTTT. Translating it yields CATRGPSNTEAFF.

The V and J genes are TRBV6-5 and TRBJ2-3; TRBD1 agrees at 9 bases. The CDR3 spans 15 residues. Germline assignment: CDR1 MNHEY and CDR2 SVGAGI. V gave up 8 bases and J gave up 0 bases; unmatched junction bases: 6. The CDR3 DNA reads TGTGCCAGCTATACTGGACAGGGGAGCACAGATACGCAGTATTTT. It is translated as CASYTGQGSTDTQYF.

The CDR3 coding sequence is TGTGCCAGCAGCTTATTTCGCGGGGGGGACACAGATACGCAGTATTTT. It is translated as CASSLFRGGDTDTQYF. The rearrangement uses TRBV7-3 and TRBJ2-3, with 9 bases fitting TRBD2. Looked up from germline, CDR1 is SGHTA and CDR2 is FQGTGA. The CDR3 spans 16 residues. J was trimmed by 2 bases and V by 2 bases; bases with no gene match: 5. Filled out from reference TRBV7-3 and TRBJ2-3, the complete variable domain reads GAGVSQTPSNKVTEKGKYVELRCDPISGHTALYWYRQSLGQGPEFLIYFQGTGAADDSGLPNDRFFAVRPEGSVSTLKIQRTERGDSAVYLCASSLFRGGDTDTQYFGPGTRLTVL.